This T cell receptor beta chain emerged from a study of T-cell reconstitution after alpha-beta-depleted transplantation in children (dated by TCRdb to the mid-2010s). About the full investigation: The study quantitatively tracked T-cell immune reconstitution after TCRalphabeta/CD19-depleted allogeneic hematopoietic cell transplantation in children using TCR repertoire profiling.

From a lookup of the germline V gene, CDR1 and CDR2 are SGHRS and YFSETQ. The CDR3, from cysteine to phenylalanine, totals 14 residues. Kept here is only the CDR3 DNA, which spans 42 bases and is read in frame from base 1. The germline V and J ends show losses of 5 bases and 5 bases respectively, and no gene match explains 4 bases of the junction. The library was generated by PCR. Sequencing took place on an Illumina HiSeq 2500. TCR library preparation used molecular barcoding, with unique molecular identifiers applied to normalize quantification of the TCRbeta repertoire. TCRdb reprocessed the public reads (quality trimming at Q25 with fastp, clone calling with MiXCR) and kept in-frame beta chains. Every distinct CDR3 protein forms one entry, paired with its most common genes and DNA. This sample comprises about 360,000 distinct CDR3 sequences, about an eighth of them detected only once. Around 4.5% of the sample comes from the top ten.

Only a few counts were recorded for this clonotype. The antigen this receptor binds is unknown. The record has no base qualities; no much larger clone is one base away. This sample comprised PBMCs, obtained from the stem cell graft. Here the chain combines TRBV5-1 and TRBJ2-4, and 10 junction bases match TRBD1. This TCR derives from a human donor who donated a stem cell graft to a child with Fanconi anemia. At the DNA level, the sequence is TGCGCCAGCAGAAGAGGGACAGGGGAAAACATTCAGTACTTC. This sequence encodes CASRRGTGENIQYF.